The clone carrying this T cell receptor beta chain was detected only once. Germline values: CDR1 LNHDA, CDR2 SQIVND (reference sequence). V was shortened by 3 bases and J by 0 bases, with 14 bases between the two germline ends. CDR3 size: 17 residues. This sample stems from a study of blood T cell repertoires in COVID-19. Libraries were prepared by immunoSEQ multiplex PCR; TCRdb keeps only in-frame clonotypes and omits some of them. The table has 490,000 or so clones, 80% to 90% seen once. The chain links TRBV19 to TRBJ1-4, with D perhaps TRBD1 (6 bases). Sequencing used PBMCs or T cells enriched from blood (not recorded which). This clonotype was obtained from a woman aged 60 to 75 who had recovered from COVID-19. The DNA for the CDR3 is TGTGCCAGTAGTATTCGGGGGGCCGGTTCAACTAATGAAAAACTGTTTTTT. The encoded protein is CASSIRGAGSTNEKLFF. Filled out from reference TRBV19 and TRBJ1-4, the complete variable domain reads DGGITQSPKYLFRKEGQNVTLSCEQNLNHDAMYWYRQDPGQGLRLIYYSQIVNDFQKGDIAEGYSVSREKKESFPLTVTSAQKNPTAFYLCASSIRGAGSTNEKLFFGSGTQLSVL.